This paragraph covers one T cell receptor (beta chain) sequence. This sample was taken from a study of blood T cell repertoires in COVID-19. The table came from immunoSEQ multiplex PCR; TCRdb's copy has only in-frame clones and leaves some out. The sample lists 350,000 or so clones; roughly 86% were seen once. Across 24 US areas, participants ranged in age from about 18 to 90 years. Each participant's cohort was designated according to participant-reported clinical history. CDR1 KGHSH and CDR2 LQKENI come from the germline V gene. The CDR3 totals 11 residues. Deletions cut 3 bases from V and 9 bases from J, with 5 bases between.

Sequencing was carried out using PBMCs or T cells enriched from blood (not recorded which). The V and J genes are TRBV18 and TRBJ2-2, with unresolved D. The TCR originated in a woman under 40 who had been exposed to COVID-19. The CDR3 bases are TGTGCCAGCTCACCGTCAAGGGAGCTGTTTTTT. Protein sequence: CASSPSRELFF.